One and the same sample provided the 14 T cell receptor beta chains below, sequenced in a study of shared T cell receptors in the human thymus. Sequencing was performed with immunoSEQ multiplex PCR; in TCRdb, only in-frame clones are kept and a portion is missing. Among about 660,000 clones listed, approximately 87% were seen once. The same data also contributed to another study, on human thymus T cells.

Sequenced: thymocytes. The receptor set was obtained from a boy in the first two years of life with a congenital heart defect.

This rearrangement joins TRBV27 to TRBJ2-1; 8 bases match TRBD2. Germline CDR1 reads MNHEY; CDR2 reads SMNVEV (reference sequence). This CDR3 comprises 14 residues. Trimming at V came to 4 bases and at J to 7 bases, leaving 6 bases not matched to a gene. The CDR3 reads CASSSGGEGNEQFF. CDR3 nucleotides: TGTGCCAGCAGTTCGGGGGGGGAGGGGAATGAGCAGTTCTTC.

The chain employs TRBV5-1 and TRBJ2-3; 10 positions agree with TRBD2. Germline assignment: CDR1 SGHRS and CDR2 YFSETQ. This CDR3 has 16 residues. Losses at the gene ends were 4 bases for V and 5 bases for J; bases not matched to a gene: 10. The CDR3 coding sequence is TGCGCCAGCAGCCAGGGGACTAGCGAGTACAGAGATACGCAGTATTTT. This translates into CASSQGTSEYRDTQYF.

The V call is TRBV10-3, the J call TRBJ2-3; D remains ambiguous. The germline V gene encodes CDR1 ENHRY and CDR2 SYGVKD. V shed 0 bases and J shed 6 bases, with 10 bases lying between them. CDR3 size: 14 residues. CDR3 sequence: CAISESVGDDTQYF. The CDR3 bases are TGTGCCATCAGTGAGTCTGTCGGAGATGATACGCAGTATTTT.

In DNA form, the CDR3 reads TGCGCCAGCAGACCACAGCTGTGGGAGCAGTACTTC. Amino acid sequence: CASRPQLWEQYF. V is TRBV10-1 and J is TRBJ2-7; no reliable D call. Looked up from germline, CDR1 is WNHNN and CDR2 is SYGVQD (reference sequence). Trimming took 6 bases from V and 7 from J, leaving 13 bases between them. CDR3 length equals 12 residues.

The CDR3 protein is CASSGPGTGPYWPPYEQYF. The CDR3 coding sequence is TGTGCCAGCAGTGGCCCCGGGACAGGGCCATACTGGCCCCCCTACGAGCAGTACTTC. The chain combines TRBV6-1 with TRBJ2-7; 9 bases line up with TRBD1. With 4 bases clipped from V and 2 bases from J, the junction kept 18 bases outside the gene matches. Germline CDR1 and CDR2: MNHNS and SASEGT. CDR3 length: 19 amino acids.

The chain recombines TRBV28 with TRBJ1-2, with 7 bases fitting TRBD1. CDR3 length: 16 residues. Germline V lookup: CDR1 MDHEN, CDR2 SYDVKM. V lost 3 bases, J lost 3 bases, and 10 bases stayed unmatched. This CDR3 is CASSFRRGQFDYGYTF. CDR3 nucleotide sequence: TGTGCCAGCAGTTTTAGGAGGGGGCAGTTCGACTATGGCTACACCTTC.

This clone has a handful of counts. The J gene is TRBJ1-3, the V gene TRBV28; D is undetermined. This CDR3 region has 11 residues. Germline CDR1 MDHEN, CDR2 SYDVKM. V was clipped by 3 bases and J by 6 bases, with 3 bases between them. CDR3 DNA: TGTGCCAGCAGTTTTAAAAACACCATATATTTT. It translates to CASSFKNTIYF.

The genes are TRBV4-3 and TRBJ2-7; possible D gene TRBD2, 6 bases. CDR1 is LGHNA and CDR2 is YSLEER in the germline V gene. The CDR3 extends over 16 amino acids. V was shortened by 0 bases and J by 3 bases, with 15 bases between the two germline ends. DNA of the CDR3: TGCGCCAGCAGCCAAGAGAGGGACTCTGGGATCTACGAGCAGTACTTC. It encodes CASSQERDSGIYEQYF.

The chain couples TRBV28 to TRBJ1-2, with D possibly being TRBD1 (5 bases). Trimming took 4 bases from V and 5 from J, leaving 20 bases between them. CDR3 length equals 16 residues. Germline V gene data show CDR1 as MDHEN and CDR2 as SYDVKM. CDR3 residues: CASSSSPTHRNYGYTF. CDR3 sequence (DNA): TGTGCCAGCAGTTCCTCGCCTACTCACAGGAATTATGGCTACACCTTC.

V is TRBV11-2 and J is TRBJ2-7; 8 bases are shared with TRBD2. Per the germline V gene, CDR1 is SGHAT and CDR2 is FQNNGV. There are 16 residues in the CDR3. V shed 6 bases, J shed 3 bases, and the junction held 13 bases outside the gene matches. The CDR3: CASSINGGAMFYEQYF. DNA of the CDR3: TGTGCCAGCAGTATAAACGGGGGGGCCATGTTCTACGAGCAGTACTTC.

This chain joins TRBV25-1 and TRBJ1-4; D perhaps matches TRBD1 (6 bases). The CDR3 extends over 16 amino acids. Germline V lookup: CDR1 MGHDK, CDR2 SYGVNS. The ends were cut back, 4 bases at V and 8 bases at J, with 20 bases in the middle. Here the CDR3 DNA reads TGTGCCAGCAGTGCCATACAGGGAGTTAGTCGGGAAAAACTGTTTTTT. Translated: CASSAIQGVSREKLFF.

Comments on this clone: A read error may account for a junction end that differs from germline. The chain has TRBV6-5 and TRBJ2-1, with a possible D match to TRBD2 (6 bases). This CDR3 is 14 amino acids long. Germline V CDR1 and CDR2: MNHEY, SVGAGI. Here the CDR3 reads CASSDSRGVLNRFF. In nucleotides, the CDR3 is TGTGCCAGCAGTGACTCGCGCGGGGTGCTCAACCGGTTCTTC.

The chain uses TRBV28 and TRBJ1-5, with D possibly TRBD1 on 6 matching bases. Germline V CDR1 and CDR2: MDHEN, SYDVKM. With 0 bases removed from V and 14 bases from J, the gap between germline ends came to 26 bases. The CDR3 loop spans 17 amino acids. The CDR3 nucleotides read TGTGCCAGCAGTTTATGCGGTTACCCCACCACAGGGTCCAGGGAGCATTTT. Protein sequence: CASSLCGYPTTGSREHF.

The rearrangement joins TRBV4-3 to TRBJ2-1, with 9 bases aligning to TRBD1. CDR3 length: 17 residues. Germline V lookup: CDR1 LGHNA, CDR2 YSLEER. Trimming removed 1 base from V and 3 bases from J; junction bases left unmatched: 7. The CDR3 sequence is CASSQVRDRDIYNEQFF. The CDR3 DNA reads TGCGCCAGCAGCCAAGTCCGGGACAGGGATATCTACAATGAGCAGTTCTTC.